This T cell receptor beta chain was retrieved from a study of coeliac disease. Findings and limits, study-wide: According to the authors, this method cannot detect gliadin-specific T cells in an unbiased way.

Generated by immunoSEQ multiplex PCR, the TCRdb table keeps only in-frame clones and is missing some. The sample lists approximately 7,000 clones; around two thirds were seen once. Notes on this clone: What it binds is not known.

Sequenced input: lamina propria lymphocytes from the gut. The clonotype originates from a man aged 50 to 60 with active celiac disease.

This CDR3 reads CASSVLAGSSGANVLTF. DNA for the CDR3: TGTGCCAGCAGCGTACTGGCAGGTAGCTCTGGGGCCAACGTCCTGACTTTC. The chain links TRBV9 to TRBJ2-6; D is ambiguous. The germline gives CDR1 SGDLS, CDR2 YYNGEE. The V and J ends lost 1 base and 0 bases respectively, with 11 bases between them. The CDR3 contains 17 residues.